This T cell receptor beta chain was captured by sequencing in a study of T-cell memory formation after mild COVID-19. Of note for this clonotype: Its antigen is still unknown.

Trimming shortened V by 4 bases and J by 3 bases, and 7 bases separated the two germline ends. Germline values: CDR1 SGHRS, CDR2 YFSETQ. This CDR3 is built from 12 residues. The study's findings and limits: Largely, contracting CD4+ clones fell within CM and EM, and contracting CD8+ clones within EMRA.

Using its own MiXCR run on the 5' RACE reads, TCRdb lists one record per CDR3 protein. The sample carries 80,000 to 95,000 distinct CDR3 sequences, 20% to 30% recorded once. The TCR was taken from a man younger than 35 who had mild COVID-19 (a few samples of this study predate the infection). Cell type and time point are not known. The chain carries TRBV5-1 and TRBJ1-2; D not resolved. The sample comprised PBMCs or a T cell subset sorted from them (not recorded which). The CDR3 here is CASSPADYGYTF. Here the CDR3 DNA reads TGCGCCAGCAGCCCGGCTGACTATGGCTACACCTTC.